This is a list of T cell receptor beta chains from one sample in a study of shared clonotypes between healthy human individuals. Data came from immunoSEQ multiplex PCR; TCRdb stores just in-frame clones and leaves some out. This sample has over a million clones, with 96% found just once. What was sequenced was naive CD4+ T cells sorted from blood. All receptors come from a man aged 25-45 years in good health. Both conserved end residues are part of each CDR3. D genes are given only for firm matches. A clone size is listed for some rows: how often the clone was seen (once, few, many), or a class if it is expanded.

TRBV5-5	.	.	TRBJ2-7	CASSPGADPGQYF	TGTGCCAGCAGCCCCGGGGCAGATCCGGGGCAGTACTTC
TRBV18	TRBD1	.	TRBJ1-2	CASSPGTGNYGYTF	TGTGCCAGCTCACCGGGGACAGGGAACTATGGCTACACCTTC
TRBV5-4	.	.	TRBJ2-1	CASSDKQGRNEQFF	TGTGCCAGCAGCGACAAACAGGGTCGGAATGAGCAGTTCTTC
TRBV28	TRBD1	.	TRBJ1-1	CASSLGTANTEAFF	TGTGCCAGCAGCCTTGGGACAGCGAACACTGAAGCTTTCTTT
TRBV11-2	.	.	TRBJ2-1	CASSRSASSYNEQFF	TGTGCCAGCAGCCGTAGCGCTAGCTCCTACAATGAGCAGTTCTTC
TRBV29-1	.	.	TRBJ2-1	CSVTRGNEQFF	TGCAGCGTGACGAGGGGAAATGAGCAGTTCTTC
TRBV6-1	.	.	TRBJ2-4	CASSEDLVLNIQYF	TGTGCCAGCAGTGAAGATTTGGTACTAAACATTCAGTACTTC
TRBV29-1	.	.	TRBJ2-5	CSVVGGAGETQYF	TGCAGCGTTGTTGGGGGGGCTGGAGAGACCCAGTACTTC
TRBV7-2	TRBD2	.	TRBJ2-7	CASSFFSGRGLEQYF	TGTGCCAGCAGCTTTTTCAGCGGGAGGGGGCTCGAGCAGTACTTC
TRBV19	TRBD1	.	TRBJ2-7	CASSIMDRGLNEQYF	TGTGCCAGTAGTATTATGGACAGGGGTTTGAACGAGCAGTACTTC
TRBV7-9	.	.	TRBJ2-5	CASSTLSGETQYF	TGTGCCAGCAGCACCCTTTCCGGGGAGACCCAGTACTTC
TRBV4-2	TRBD2	.	TRBJ2-1	CASSHAGGQGNEQFF	TGTGCCAGCAGCCACGCGGGAGGGCAGGGCAATGAGCAGTTCTTC
TRBV11-2	TRBD1	.	TRBJ2-1	CASSLRDRGVGEQFF	TGTGCCAGCAGCTTAAGGGACAGGGGGGTGGGCGAGCAGTTCTTC
TRBV9	.	.	TRBJ1-3	CASSVAGNPNTIYF	TGTGCCAGCAGCGTAGCCGGGAATCCGAACACCATATATTTT
TRBV19	.	once	TRBJ2-3	CASSMSLRTDTQYF	TGTGCCAGTAGTATGTCACTTCGCACAGATACGCAGTATTTT
TRBV7-7	.	.	TRBJ2-2	CASSLDPPGSILGRGGELFF	TGTGCTAGCAGCTTAGATCCGCCGGGCAGTATCTTGGGGCGCGGCGGGGAGCTGTTTTTT
TRBV28	TRBD1	.	TRBJ1-3	CASGTGSSGNTIYF	TGTGCCAGCGGGACAGGGTCCTCTGGAAACACCATATATTTT
TRBV2	TRBD1	.	TRBJ1-1	CASSTGEAEAFF	TGTGCCAGCAGTACAGGGGAGGCTGAAGCTTTCTTT
TRBV27	.	.	TRBJ2-5	CASSRSYPHQETQYF	TGTGCCAGCAGCCGATCATACCCCCACCAAGAGACCCAGTACTTC
TRBV5-7	TRBD2	.	TRBJ2-5	CASSLVTSGFQETQYF	TGTGCCAGCAGCTTAGTGACTAGCGGGTTCCAAGAGACCCAGTACTTC
TRBV7-2	TRBD2	.	TRBJ2-1	CASSLQLSGRSQFF	TGTGCCAGCAGCTTACAGCTTAGCGGGAGATCGCAATTCTTC
TRBV28	.	.	TRBJ1-1	CASAREDFGTEAFF	TGTGCCAGCGCTAGAGAGGATTTCGGCACTGAAGCTTTCTTT
TRBV18	TRBD1	.	TRBJ1-3	CASSPGQASGNTIYF	TGTGCCAGCTCACCGGGACAGGCCTCTGGAAACACCATATATTTT
TRBV29-1	.	.	TRBJ1-1	CSVEDTWGLSTEAFF	TGCAGCGTTGAAGACACCTGGGGGTTGAGCACTGAAGCTTTCTTT
TRBV27	.	once	TRBJ2-5	CASRSNRRDQETQYF	TGTGCCAGCAGGTCCAACCGCCGGGACCAAGAGACCCAGTACTTC
TRBV5-4	TRBD1	.	TRBJ2-7	CATGTGASREQYF	TGTGCCACCGGGACAGGGGCCTCTCGGGAGCAGTACTTC
TRBV4-1	.	.	TRBJ1-1	CASSHNTEAFF	TGCGCCAGCAGCCATAACACTGAAGCTTTCTTT
TRBV25-1	TRBD1	.	TRBJ1-5	CASRGTGFGNQPQHF	TGTGCCAGCAGGGGGACAGGGTTTGGCAATCAGCCCCAGCATTTT
TRBV6-1	TRBD1	.	TRBJ2-4	CASSASPGTGGLLAKNIQYF	TGTGCCAGCAGTGCCTCTCCCGGGACAGGGGGATTACTAGCCAAAAACATTCAGTACTTC
TRBV5-1	.	.	TRBJ1-1	CASSSFGQNFGEAFF	TGCGCCAGCAGCTCTTTTGGACAGAATTTTGGTGAAGCTTTCTTT
TRBV28	.	.	TRBJ1-1	CASRPYWGAMNTEAFF	TGTGCCAGCAGACCTTATTGGGGGGCCATGAACACTGAAGCTTTCTTT
TRBV6-5	.	.	TRBJ2-7	CASSFGVSYEQYF	TGTGCCAGCAGTTTTGGGGTCTCCTACGAGCAGTACTTC
TRBV10-3	TRBD1	.	TRBJ1-3	CAIREPGQRNSGNTIYF	TGTGCCATCAGGGAGCCGGGACAGCGAAACTCTGGAAACACCATATATTTT
TRBV11-2	.	.	TRBJ1-2	CASSSYRTSNYGYTF	TGTGCCAGCAGCTCCTACAGGACCTCTAACTATGGCTACACCTTC
TRBV7-2	TRBD1	.	TRBJ2-3	CASSGTGSRTDTQYF	TGTGCCAGCAGCGGGACAGGGTCGCGGACAGATACGCAGTATTTT
TRBV10-3	TRBD2	.	TRBJ2-1	CAISEPGTSGKEGNEQFF	TGTGCCATCAGTGAGCCAGGGACTAGCGGGAAGGAGGGAAATGAGCAGTTCTTC
TRBV2	TRBD1	.	TRBJ2-7	CASRRDRGPYEQYF	TGTGCCAGCAGGCGGGACAGGGGGCCCTACGAGCAGTACTTC
TRBV25-1	TRBD2	.	TRBJ2-1	CASSEWGLAGYNEQFF	TGTGCCAGCAGTGAATGGGGACTAGCGGGTTACAATGAGCAGTTCTTC
TRBV29-1	.	.	TRBJ2-3	CSVEAQITDTQYF	TGCAGCGTTGAGGCACAGATAACAGATACGCAGTATTTT
TRBV19	.	.	TRBJ2-1	CASGTSYNEQFF	TGTGCCAGCGGGACCTCTTACAATGAGCAGTTCTTC
TRBV27	.	.	TRBJ1-4	CASSGLDEKLFF	TGTGCCAGCAGTGGGTTGGATGAAAAACTGTTTTTT
TRBV5-4	.	.	TRBJ2-5	CASSLGKSTKETQYF	TGTGCCAGCAGCTTGGGAAAATCCACCAAAGAGACCCAGTACTTC
TRBV2	.	.	TRBJ2-5	CASSWNRDETQYF	TGTGCCAGTTCCTGGAACCGGGATGAGACCCAGTACTTC
TRBV6-6	.	.	TRBJ2-1	CASTDRGGPKNNEQFF	TGTGCCAGCACCGATCGGGGCGGGCCAAAAAACAATGAGCAGTTCTTC
TRBV27	.	.	TRBJ2-7	CASSLSFPTRAFSYEQYF	TGTGCCAGCAGTCTGTCCTTCCCAACAAGGGCCTTCTCCTACGAGCAGTACTTC
TRBV7-3	.	.	TRBJ2-3	CASSLGYAEAGTDTQYF	TGTGCCAGCAGCTTAGGGTACGCCGAAGCAGGCACAGATACGCAGTATTTT
TRBV19	.	.	TRBJ2-7	CASSISQAITYEQYF	TGTGCCAGTAGTATCAGCCAGGCGATCACCTACGAGCAGTACTTC
TRBV7-8	.	.	TRBJ2-7	CASSLLGSGIYEQYF	TGTGCCAGCAGCTTACTAGGTAGCGGCATCTACGAGCAGTACTTC
TRBV18	TRBD1	.	TRBJ1-2	CASSPGQGIILRLF	TGTGCCAGCTCACCGGGACAGGGCATAATTCTCCGTCTCTTC
TRBV9	.	.	TRBJ1-2	CASSVGQGTGYTF	TGTGCCAGCAGCGTAGGGCAGGGCACTGGCTACACCTTC